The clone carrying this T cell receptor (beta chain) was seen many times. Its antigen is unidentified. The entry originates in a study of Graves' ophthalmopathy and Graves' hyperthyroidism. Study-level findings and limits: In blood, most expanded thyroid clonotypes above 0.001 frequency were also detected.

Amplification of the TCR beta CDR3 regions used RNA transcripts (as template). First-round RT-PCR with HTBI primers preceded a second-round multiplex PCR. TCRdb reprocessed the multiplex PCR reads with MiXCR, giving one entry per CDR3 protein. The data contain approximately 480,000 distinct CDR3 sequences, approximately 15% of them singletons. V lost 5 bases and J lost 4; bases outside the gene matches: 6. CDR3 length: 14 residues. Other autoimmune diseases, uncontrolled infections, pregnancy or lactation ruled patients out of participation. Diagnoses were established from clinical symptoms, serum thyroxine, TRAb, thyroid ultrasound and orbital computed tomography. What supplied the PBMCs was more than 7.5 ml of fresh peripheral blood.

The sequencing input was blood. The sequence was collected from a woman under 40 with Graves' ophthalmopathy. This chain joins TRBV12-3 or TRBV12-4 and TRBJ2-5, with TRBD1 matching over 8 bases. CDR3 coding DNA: TGTGCCAGCAGTACGAGACAGGGGAGAGAGACCCAGTACTTC. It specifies CASSTRQGRETQYF.